The table lists the clone carrying this T cell receptor (beta chain) with a count of one. Its antigen is unknown. Trimming cost V 0 bases and J 6 bases; bases outside gene matches: 6. This CDR3 region has 14 residues. Germline values: CDR1 SGHRS, CDR2 YFSETQ. This specimen belongs to a study of OX40 agonist ivuxolimab in advanced cancers. In the study overall: An agonistic human IgG2 monoclonal antibody against OX40 (CD134) was given. Overall study results and limits: Individuals who were partial responders at 0.1-3.0 mg/kg had clonal expansion that ranked among the lowest. Average numbers of expanded clones were greater in CD8+ T cells than in CD4+.

Here immunoSEQ multiplex PCR was the method, and the copy in TCRdb shows in-frame clones only, minus some. The table includes approximately 71,000 clones, around four fifths detected once. The clonotype was recovered from an adult with an advanced solid tumor such as melanoma, head and neck, liver or kidney cancer. V gene TRBV5-1 combines with J gene TRBJ2-7, with 7 bases lining up with TRBD2. Sequencing used CD4+ or CD8+ T cells sorted from blood, obtained in a trial of the OX40 agonist ivuxolimab. The CDR3 sequence is CASSLGGLISEQYF. CDR3 nucleotide sequence: TGCGCCAGCAGCTTGGGGGGACTAATCTCCGAGCAGTACTTC.